The 17 T cell receptor beta chains reported below all come from one sample, sequenced in a study of cytomegalovirus exposure and HLA in healthy donors. PCR was performed using 60 Vbeta and 13 Jbeta primers. Generated by immunoSEQ multiplex PCR, the TCRdb table keeps only in-frame clones and is missing some. This listing includes approximately 42,000 clones. The specimen sequenced was PBMCs. The receptors here all came from a male donor in good health and CMV-seronegative.

This chain uses TRBV5-1 with TRBJ2-6, with D unclear. This CDR3 is 14 amino acids long. V lost 7 bases, J lost 0 bases, and 8 bases lay in between. Germline CDR1 reads SGHRS; CDR2 reads YFSETQ. CDR3: CASEEVSGANVLTF. The CDR3 DNA follows: TGCGCCAGCGAGGAAGTCTCTGGGGCCAACGTCCTGACTTTC. Together with reference TRBV5-1 and TRBJ2-6, the CDR3 gives the full variable domain: KAGVTQTPRYLIKTRGQQVTLSCSPISGHRSVSWYQQTPGQGLQFLFEYFSETQRNKGNFPGRFSGRQFSNSRSEMNVSTLELGDSALYLCASEEVSGANVLTFGAGSRLTVL.

The rearrangement joins TRBV19 to TRBJ1-1, with 9 bases that match TRBD1. CDR1 and CDR2 from the germline V gene are LNHDA and SQIVND (reference sequence). Germline trimming cut 4 bases from V and 5 bases from J; bases unmatched to any gene: 11. The CDR3 runs to 16 residues. CDR3 amino acids: CASSTRPGTGKTEAFF. Written as DNA, the CDR3 is TGTGCCAGTAGTACTAGGCCCGGGACAGGGAAGACTGAAGCTTTCTTT.

The chain uses TRBV28 and TRBJ2-7; no clear D gene. The CDR3 consists of 11 residues. V was clipped by 4 bases and J by 2 bases, with 3 bases between them. Germline V gives CDR1 MDHEN, CDR2 SYDVKM. The CDR3 spells CASSSAYEQYF. CDR3 in DNA: TGTGCCAGCAGTTCCGCCTACGAGCAGTACTTC.

The V gene is TRBV27, the J gene TRBJ1-5; no definite D call. V shed 4 bases and J shed 0 bases, with 10 bases lying between them. CDR3 length: 15 residues. CDR1 MNHEY and CDR2 SMNVEV come from the germline V gene (reference sequence). The CDR3 region has the DNA TGTGCCAGCAGTTCGGGAGACTATAGCAATCAGCCCCAGCATTTT. This codes for CASSSGDYSNQPQHF.

V and J are TRBV18 and TRBJ1-2, with D possibly TRBD1 on 5 matching bases. Germline CDR1 KGHSH, CDR2 LQKENI. Trimming left V 3 bases short and J 8 bases short, with 19 bases between. The CDR3 has 15 amino acids. The CDR3 protein is CASSPGGRGLGGYTF. The DNA of the CDR3 is TGTGCCAGCTCACCCGGGGGACGGGGGTTAGGCGGCTACACCTTC.

The chain is built from TRBV4-2 and TRBJ2-3, with D hard to call. The CDR3 totals 15 residues. V lost 0 bases, J lost 1 base, and 8 bases lay in between. Germline V gene sequence: CDR1 LGHNA, CDR2 YNFKEQ. The CDR3, as DNA: TGTGCCAGCAGCCAAGAGAAAGCGCGCACAGATACGCAGTATTTT. Translated: CASSQEKARTDTQYF.

This chain uses TRBV11-2 with TRBJ1-2; D perhaps matches TRBD1 (6 bases). Trimming pared 5 bases from V and 1 base from J, leaving 17 bases between. The germline V gene encodes CDR1 SGHAT and CDR2 FQNNGV. The CDR3 loop spans 16 amino acids. In DNA, the CDR3 is TGTGCCAGCAGCACAGCCAGGGGCAGAATTAACTATGGCTACACCTTC. Translated: CASSTARGRINYGYTF.

J is TRBJ2-1 and V is TRBV12-5; 8 nucleotides agree with TRBD2. The ends lost 1 base at V and 12 bases at J; junction bases unmatched: 5. In germline, CDR1 is LGHNT, CDR2 FRNRAP. The length of the CDR3 is 13 residues. The CDR3 sequence: CASGLATSVGQFF. Here the CDR3 DNA reads TGTGCTAGTGGTTTGGCGACTAGCGTCGGGCAGTTCTTC.

The chain joins TRBV6-5 to TRBJ1-1, with TRBD1 as a possible D gene (6 bases). This CDR3 has 14 amino acids. V gave up 6 bases and J gave up 0 bases, with 11 bases separating them. Germline CDR1 is MNHEY and CDR2 is SVGAGI. In DNA form, the CDR3 reads TGTGCCAGCAGCAGGGGAGAGTTGAACACTGAAGCTTTCTTT. It translates to CASSRGELNTEAFF.

This rearrangement joins TRBV7-4 to TRBJ2-5; possibly TRBD1 for D (5 bases). With the DNA end fitting TRBJ2-7 better, the J assignment may be wrong. The CDR3 is made up of 17 amino acids. Germline V CDR1 and CDR2: SGHVT, SQSDAQ. In nucleotides, the CDR3 is TGTGCCAGCAGCTTAGCCGAGTATAGGGGAAGCTACTACGAGCAGTACTTC. This gives the protein CASSLAEYRGSYYEQYF.

This chain connects TRBV7-9 to TRBJ1-2, with 12 bases lining up with TRBD1. J was trimmed by 3 bases and V by 3 bases; bases with no gene match: 5. This CDR3 has 16 residues. Germline V gives CDR1 SEHNR, CDR2 FQNEAQ (reference sequence). CDR3 bases: TGTGCCAGCAGCTTCTCCGGGACAGGGGGCGACTATGGCTACACCTTC. Residues: CASSFSGTGGDYGYTF.

The chain has TRBV9 and TRBJ1-1, with TRBD1 as a possible D gene (6 bases). The germline gives CDR1 SGDLS, CDR2 YYNGEE. The V and J ends lost 0 bases and 5 bases respectively, with 17 bases between them. The length of the CDR3 is 16 residues. DNA for the CDR3: TGTGCCAGCAGCGTAGGGCCCGGGGGGCGAGGGACTGAAGCTTTCTTT. Translation: CASSVGPGGRGTEAFF. Together with reference TRBV9 and TRBJ1-1, the CDR3 gives the full variable domain: DSGVTQTPKHLITATGQRVTLRCSPRSGDLSVYWYQQSLDQGLQFLIQYYNGEERAKGNILERFSAQQFPDLHSELNLSSLELGDSALYFCASSVGPGGRGTEAFFGQGTRLTVV.

The chain joins TRBV5-1 to TRBJ2-1; tentatively, D is TRBD2 (6 bases). The V gene lost 1 base and the J gene lost 3 bases, with 14 bases spanning the gap. This CDR3 region has 16 residues. Germline values: CDR1 SGHRS, CDR2 YFSETQ. The CDR3 coding sequence is TGCGCCAGCAGCTTGCATGTAGGACTATACTACAATGAGCAGTTCTTC. The encoded protein is CASSLHVGLYYNEQFF. Full variable domain (remainder filled in from reference TRBV5-1 and TRBJ2-1): KAGVTQTPRYLIKTRGQQVTLSCSPISGHRSVSWYQQTPGQGLQFLFEYFSETQRNKGNFPGRFSGRQFSNSRSEMNVSTLELGDSALYLCASSLHVGLYYNEQFFGPGTRLTVL.

The chain has TRBV18 and TRBJ1-1; the match to TRBD1 covers 8 bases. The CDR3 runs to 13 residues. Germline loops: CDR1 KGHSH, CDR2 LQKENI. V shed 6 bases and J 3 bases; nucleotides not matched to a gene: 3. This CDR3 reads CASSLDRDTEAFF. CDR3 sequence (DNA): TGTGCCAGCTCTCTGGACAGGGACACTGAAGCTTTCTTT.

The V and J genes are TRBV7-3 and TRBJ1-1, with TRBD1 matching over 10 bases. Germline CDR1 is SGHTA and CDR2 is FQGTGA. The CDR3 sequence is 15 residues long. Trimming cost V 4 bases and J 4 bases; bases outside gene matches: 6. The CDR3 is CASSSDRGRGTEAFF. The CDR3 DNA reads TGTGCCAGCAGCTCTGACAGGGGGCGAGGCACTGAAGCTTTCTTT.

V gene TRBV7-2 combines with J gene TRBJ2-1; 12 nucleotides agree with TRBD2. From germline, CDR1 is SGHTA and CDR2 FQGNSA. V was clipped by 4 bases and J by 7 bases; unmatched bases: 11. The CDR3 sequence is 17 residues long. The CDR3 region is CASSWGLAGGPWNEQFF. CDR3 in DNA: TGTGCCAGCAGCTGGGGCCTAGCGGGAGGGCCCTGGAATGAGCAGTTCTTC.

The chain joins TRBV6-5 to TRBJ1-1; D is unresolved. There are 12 residues in the CDR3. The germline CDR1 and CDR2 sequences are MNHEY and SVGAGI. The V gene lost 5 bases and the J gene lost 1 base, with 5 bases spanning the gap. The CDR3 DNA is TGTGCCAGCAGTCGAGGGAACACTGAAGCTTTCTTT. This gives the protein CASSRGNTEAFF.